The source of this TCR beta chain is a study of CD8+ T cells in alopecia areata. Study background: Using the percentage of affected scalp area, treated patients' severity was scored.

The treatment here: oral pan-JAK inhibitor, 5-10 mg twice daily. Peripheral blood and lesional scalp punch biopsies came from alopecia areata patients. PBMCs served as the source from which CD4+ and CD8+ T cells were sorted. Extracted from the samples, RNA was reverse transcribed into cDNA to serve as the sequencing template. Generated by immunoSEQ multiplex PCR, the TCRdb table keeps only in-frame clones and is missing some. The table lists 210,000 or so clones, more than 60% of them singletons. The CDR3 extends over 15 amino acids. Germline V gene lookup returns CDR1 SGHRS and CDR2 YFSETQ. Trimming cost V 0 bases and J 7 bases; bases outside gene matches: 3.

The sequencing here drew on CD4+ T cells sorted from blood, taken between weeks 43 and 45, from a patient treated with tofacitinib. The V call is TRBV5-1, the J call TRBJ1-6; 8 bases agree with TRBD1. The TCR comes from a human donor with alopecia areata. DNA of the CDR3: TGCGCCAGCAGCTTGGGACAGGGGAACAATTCACCCCTCCACTTT. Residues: CASSLGQGNNSPLHF.